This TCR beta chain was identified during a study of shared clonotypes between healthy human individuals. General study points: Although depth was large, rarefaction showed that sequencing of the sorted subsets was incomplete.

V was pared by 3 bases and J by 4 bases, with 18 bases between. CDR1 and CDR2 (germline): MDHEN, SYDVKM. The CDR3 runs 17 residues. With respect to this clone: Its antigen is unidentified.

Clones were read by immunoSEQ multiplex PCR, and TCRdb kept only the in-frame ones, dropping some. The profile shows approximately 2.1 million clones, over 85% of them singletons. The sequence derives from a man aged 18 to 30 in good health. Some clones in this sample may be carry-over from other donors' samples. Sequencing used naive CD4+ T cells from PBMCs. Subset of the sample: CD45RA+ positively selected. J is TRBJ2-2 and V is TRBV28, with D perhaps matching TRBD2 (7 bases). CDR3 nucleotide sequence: TGTGCCAGCAGTTTGGAGGGGGGCGGGAGTACCACCGGGGAGCTGTTTTTT. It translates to CASSLEGGGSTTGELFF.